These 20 T cell receptor beta chains came from one sample sequenced in a study of blood T cells in healthy people across ages. For the second PCR, which ran for about 7 to 11 cycles, a sample-barcoded 5' primer and a J-beta primer mix were used. TCRdb re-called the 5' RACE reads with MiXCR, one entry per CDR3 protein. The sample has more than 1,000,000 distinct CDR3 sequences; under 30% are singletons. Another study also made use of these data, one on T cells of mothers and their children.

The sequencing sample was made of blood. These receptors originate from a girl aged 2 to 10 in good health.

The chain uses TRBV20-1 and TRBJ2-1; a weak D match, TRBD1 (7 bases). Trimming shortened V by 5 bases and J by 7 bases, and 9 bases separated the two germline ends. This CDR3 contains 11 residues. Germline loops: CDR1 DFQATT, CDR2 SNEGSKA (reference sequence). The CDR3 DNA is TGCAGTGCTGCAGGGGGGAATGAGCAGTTCTTC. Translating it yields CSAAGGNEQFF.

This clonotype was observed a single time. The chain has TRBV29-1 and TRBJ2-7; D possibly corresponds to TRBD1 (5 bases). The CDR3 covers 13 residues. Germline CDR1 reads SQVTM; CDR2 reads ANQGSEA. The germline V and J ends were trimmed by 5 bases and 8 bases, with 19 bases remaining between them. The CDR3 protein is CSVLGALMEQQYF. The CDR3 bases are TGCAGCGTTTTAGGGGCACTCATGGAACAGCAGTACTTC.

This chain connects TRBV12-3 or TRBV12-4 to TRBJ2-3; D not certain. CDR3 length: 13 residues. V shed 3 bases and J shed 5 bases, with 9 bases lying between them. The CDR3 here is CASSLPAGDTQYF. The CDR3 region has the DNA TGTGCCAGCAGTTTGCCGGCCGGAGATACGCAGTATTTT.

In this sample, this clonotype turned up a few times. The V gene is TRBV10-3, the J gene TRBJ2-7; D possibly corresponds to TRBD1 (6 bases). V lost 0 bases, J lost 6 bases, and 12 bases lay in between. The CDR3 runs 14 residues. Germline CDR1 reads ENHRY; CDR2 reads SYGVKD. The CDR3 sequence: CAISESAGVGEQYF. CDR3 bases: TGTGCCATCAGTGAGTCCGCAGGGGTTGGCGAGCAGTACTTC.

The V gene is TRBV11-2, the J gene TRBJ2-5, with 8 bases fitting TRBD2. The last part of the DNA fits TRBJ2-7 better; the J call may be wrong. The CDR3 loop spans 16 amino acids. CDR1 is SGHAT and CDR2 is FQNNGV in the germline V gene. CDR3 DNA sequence: TGTGCCAGCAGCCCGGACGGGGGGGGCATCTTAGACGAGCAGTACTTC. This encodes CASSPDGGGILDEQYF.

This chain connects TRBV4-3 to TRBJ1-3; 7 bases are shared with TRBD1. From germline, CDR1 is LGHNA and CDR2 YSLEER. The CDR3 is 15 amino acids. V dropped 1 base and J dropped 4; count of bases not matched to a gene: 4. CDR3 residues: CASSQGQGSGNTIYF. In DNA, the CDR3 is TGCGCCAGCAGCCAAGGACAGGGATCAGGAAACACCATATATTTT.

The chain employs TRBV9 and TRBJ1-5; D not certain. CDR1 and CDR2 from the germline V gene are SGDLS and YYNGEE. Trimming shortened V by 0 bases and J by 4 bases, and 8 bases separated the two germline ends. This CDR3 has 14 amino acids. The CDR3 loop is CASSVEAENQPQHF. CDR3 sequence (DNA): TGTGCCAGCAGCGTAGAAGCGGAAAATCAGCCCCAGCATTTT.

The genes are TRBV20-1 and TRBJ2-5, with 9 bases lining up with TRBD1. This CDR3 is built from 13 residues. The trim removed 5 bases at V and 0 bases at J, leaving 1 base unmatched. In germline, CDR1 is DFQATT, CDR2 SNEGSKA (reference sequence). The CDR3 nucleotides read TGCAGTGCTGGGACAGGGTACCAAGAGACCCAGTACTTC. It codes for CSAGTGYQETQYF.

This clonotype was seen more than once but under ten times. The V and J genes are TRBV4-1 and TRBJ2-7; tentatively, D is TRBD1 (6 bases). The CDR3 spans 14 residues. Trimming left V 8 bases short and J 1 base short, with 15 bases between. Germline CDR1 and CDR2: MGHRA and YSYEKL. CDR3 DNA sequence: TGCGCCAGCGCGCTGGTCACAGGGTCCTACGAGCAGTACTTC. It is translated as CASALVTGSYEQYF.

For this clonotype: An end of the junction differs from the germline gene, which may be a read error. The chain joins TRBV6-5 to TRBJ2-7, with 8 bases that match TRBD1. In germline, CDR1 is MNHEY, CDR2 SVGAGI. This CDR3 has 14 residues. The CDR3 region is CASRPGQGTYERYF. Here the CDR3 DNA reads TGTGCCAGCAGACCCGGACAGGGCACCTACGAGCGGTACTTC.

The chain uses TRBV6-5 and TRBJ1-2; D ambiguous. The CDR3 is 13 amino acids. Germline V gene sequence: CDR1 MNHEY, CDR2 SVGAGI. The V end was cut by 6 bases, the J end by 4 bases, with 12 bases between. In DNA, the CDR3 is TGTGCCAGCAGCCGCAGCGGGCTCTATGGCTACACCTTC. Amino acid sequence: CASSRSGLYGYTF.

The rearrangement links TRBV7-9 to TRBJ2-5; 11 bases line up with TRBD2. From germline, CDR1 is SEHNR and CDR2 FQNEAQ (reference sequence). V was pared by 5 bases and J by 5 bases, with 7 bases of the junction left unmatched. This CDR3 has 15 residues. The CDR3 DNA is TGTGCCAGCAGCCCAGGGACTAGCGGTTGGGAGACCCAGTACTTC. Translation: CASSPGTSGWETQYF.

The rearrangement joins TRBV5-1 to TRBJ2-1, with 12 bases matching TRBD2. There are 17 residues in the CDR3. Trimming at V came to 3 bases and at J to 6 bases, leaving 10 bases not matched to a gene. From germline, CDR1 is SGHRS and CDR2 YFSETQ. CDR3 DNA sequence: TGCGCCAGCAGCTCCCGACTAGCGGGAGACCGGGTCAATGAGCAGTTCTTC. It yields the protein CASSSRLAGDRVNEQFF.

This chain uses TRBV7-9 with TRBJ2-4; no firm D call. The CDR3 runs 14 residues. Germline CDR1 SEHNR, CDR2 FQNEAQ (reference sequence). Trimming pared 10 bases from V and 1 base from J, leaving 14 bases between. For the CDR3, the DNA is TGTGCCAACTCGGACGTTCGGGCCAAAAACATTCAGTACTTC. It encodes CANSDVRAKNIQYF.

V and J are TRBV27 and TRBJ1-1; no clear D gene. Trimming removed 3 bases at V and 2 bases at J, with 7 bases between. There are 13 residues in the CDR3. The germline gives CDR1 MNHEY, CDR2 SMNVEV (reference sequence). CDR3 DNA sequence: TGTGCCAGCAGTTTCTCCATAAACACTGAAGCTTTCTTT. As protein: CASSFSINTEAFF.

The chain employs TRBV18 and TRBJ1-1; no clear D gene. Between the trimmed V and J ends, which lost 3 bases and 3 bases, there was a span of 8 bases. The CDR3 extends over 13 amino acids. Germline values: CDR1 KGHSH, CDR2 LQKENI. This CDR3 is CASSPTTDTEAFF. The CDR3 coding sequence is TGTGCCAGCTCACCTACCACCGACACTGAAGCTTTCTTT. The full variable domain, with the rest looked up from reference TRBV18 and TRBJ1-1, is NAGVMQNPRHLVRRRGQEARLRCSPMKGHSHVYWYRQLPEEGLKFMVYLQKENIIDESGMPKERFSAEFPKEGPSILRIQQVVRGDSAAYFCASSPTTDTEAFFGQGTRLTVV.

This clonotype was seen a few times. The gene calls are TRBV7-2 and TRBJ2-6; TRBD1 agrees at 7 bases. The CDR3 is made up of 17 amino acids. CDR1 and CDR2 (germline): SGHTA, FQGNSA. V lost 3 bases and J lost 0; bases outside the gene matches: 5. The CDR3 sequence: CASSFPGQRSGANVLTF. In DNA form, the CDR3 reads TGTGCCAGCAGCTTTCCGGGACAGCGCTCTGGGGCCAACGTCCTGACTTTC. Full variable domain (rest looked up from reference TRBV7-2 and TRBJ2-6): GAGVSQSPSNKVTEKGKDVELRCDPISGHTALYWYRQSLGQGLEFLIYFQGNSAPDKSGLPSDRFSAERTGGSVSTLTIQRTQQEDSAVYLCASSFPGQRSGANVLTFGAGSRLTVL.

With regard to this clonotype: Germline and junction disagree at one end, which may indicate a read error. The J gene is TRBJ2-7, the V gene TRBV29-1; D possibly corresponds to TRBD1 (6 bases). The CDR3 is made up of 12 amino acids. CDR1 and CDR2 (germline): SQVTM, ANQGSEA. CDR3 in DNA: TGTAGCGTCGTTAACAGGGTTGGCGAGCAGTACTTC. As protein: CSVVNRVGEQYF.

This clonotype has more than one count but fewer than ten. The rearrangement links TRBV10-2 to TRBJ2-1; 7 nucleotides agree with TRBD2. Trimming removed 5 bases from V and 7 bases from J; junction bases left unmatched: 11. From germline, CDR1 is WSHSY and CDR2 SAAADI. The CDR3 extends over 15 amino acids. The CDR3 region is CASSNPTGGQNEQFF. CDR3 coding DNA: TGCGCCAGCAGTAACCCCACGGGAGGTCAAAATGAGCAGTTCTTC.

The chain recombines TRBV29-1 with TRBJ2-2, with D possibly being TRBD2 (6 bases). The CDR3 length is 14 residues. Germline values: CDR1 SQVTM, CDR2 ANQGSEA. With 3 bases removed from V and 4 bases from J, the gap between germline ends came to 12 bases. CDR3 protein: CSVEEGRGTGELFF. CDR3 nucleotides: TGCAGCGTTGAGGAGGGCCGGGGCACCGGGGAGCTGTTTTTT.